Listed below are T cell receptor beta chains from one sample, sequenced in a study of blood T cell repertoires in COVID-19. Using immunoSEQ multiplex PCR, the repertoire was profiled, and TCRdb retains in-frame clones only, with some absent. The sample contains some 170,000 clones, about three quarters of which appear only once. The sample was peripheral blood. These receptors all come from a woman aged 50 to 60 with active or convalescent COVID-19. Both conserved end residues are part of each CDR3. Each record gives: D gene, V gene, clone size, J gene, CDR3 protein, CDR3 DNA. D genes are given only for firm matches. The listing skips clone size in some rows; elsewhere it reads once, few, many or a size class.

d_gene: TRBD2; v_gene: TRBV9; abundance: many; j_gene: TRBJ2-5; CDR3aa: CASSVSGEGETQYF; CDR3nt: TGTGCCAGCAGCGTTAGCGGGGAAGGGGAGACCCAGTACTTC
d_gene: .; v_gene: TRBV7-2; abundance: once; j_gene: TRBJ2-3; CDR3aa: CASSLDGGSTDTQYF; CDR3nt: TGTGCCAGCAGCTTAGACGGGGGTAGCACAGATACGCAGTATTTT
d_gene: TRBD1; v_gene: TRBV5-4; abundance: .; j_gene: TRBJ1-6; CDR3aa: CASSWDRTEGSPLHF; CDR3nt: TGTGCCAGCAGCTGGGACAGGACCGAGGGATCACCCCTCCACTTT
d_gene: TRBD2; v_gene: TRBV6-2/TRBV6-3; abundance: medium-sized; j_gene: TRBJ2-7; CDR3aa: CASSKRGAYEQYF; CDR3nt: TGTGCCAGCAGTAAGCGGGGGGCCTACGAGCAGTACTTC
d_gene: .; v_gene: TRBV28; abundance: few; j_gene: TRBJ1-5; CDR3aa: CASTRVPQPQHF; CDR3nt: TGTGCCAGCACGAGGGTTCCTCAGCCCCAGCATTTT
d_gene: TRBD1; v_gene: TRBV7-2; abundance: .; j_gene: TRBJ1-2; CDR3aa: CASSLASGGPSIGGYTF; CDR3nt: TGTGCCAGCAGCTTAGCGTCAGGGGGCCCCTCTATTGGTGGCTACACCTTC
d_gene: TRBD1; v_gene: TRBV10-3; abundance: .; j_gene: TRBJ1-4; CDR3aa: CAIRDDRGEEKLFF; CDR3nt: TGTGCCATCAGGGACGACAGGGGTGAGGAAAAACTGTTTTTT
d_gene: TRBD1; v_gene: TRBV11-2; abundance: .; j_gene: TRBJ1-4; CDR3aa: CASSHIQGVTNEKLFF; CDR3nt: TGTGCCAGCAGCCACATACAGGGGGTCACTAATGAAAAACTGTTTTTT
d_gene: .; v_gene: TRBV7-9; abundance: once; j_gene: TRBJ2-4; CDR3aa: CASSLSGEDIQYF; CDR3nt: TGTGCCAGCAGCCTCTCGGGGGAAGACATTCAGTACTTC
d_gene: .; v_gene: TRBV20-1; abundance: .; j_gene: TRBJ1-1; CDR3aa: CSASRTANTEAFF; CDR3nt: TGCAGTGCTAGTAGGACAGCGAACACTGAAGCTTTCTTT
d_gene: .; v_gene: TRBV5-4; abundance: .; j_gene: TRBJ1-3; CDR3aa: CASSLDSFSGNTIYF; CDR3nt: TGTGCCAGCAGCTTGGATAGCTTCTCTGGAAACACCATATATTTT
d_gene: .; v_gene: TRBV7-9; abundance: .; j_gene: TRBJ1-2; CDR3aa: CASSFPGRDYGYTF; CDR3nt: TGTGCCAGCAGCTTCCCGGGCAGGGACTATGGCTACACCTTC
d_gene: TRBD1; v_gene: TRBV4-3; abundance: once; j_gene: TRBJ2-2; CDR3aa: CASSGTANTGELFF; CDR3nt: TGCGCCAGCAGCGGGACAGCCAACACCGGGGAGCTGTTTTTT
d_gene: .; v_gene: TRBV4-2; abundance: .; j_gene: TRBJ1-4; CDR3aa: CASSQGSSRSNEKLFF; CDR3nt: TGTGCCAGCAGCCAAGGCTCGTCACGGAGTAATGAAAAACTGTTTTTT
d_gene: TRBD2; v_gene: TRBV20-1; abundance: .; j_gene: TRBJ2-3; CDR3aa: CSASLLAGRDTQYF; CDR3nt: TGCAGTGCTAGTCTACTAGCGGGGCGAGATACGCAGTATTTT
d_gene: TRBD2; v_gene: TRBV18; abundance: .; j_gene: TRBJ2-4; CDR3aa: CASSPPGVAGGSGTARVQYF; CDR3nt: TGTGCCAGCTCACCACCTGGAGTAGCGGGAGGCTCAGGGACTGCGCGAGTTCAGTACTTC
d_gene: TRBD2; v_gene: TRBV6-2/TRBV6-3; abundance: once; j_gene: TRBJ2-7; CDR3aa: CASTPGLAGEQYF; CDR3nt: TGTGCCAGCACCCCCGGACTAGCGGGTGAGCAGTACTTC
d_gene: .; v_gene: TRBV2; abundance: .; j_gene: TRBJ1-2; CDR3aa: CASSGGGRSLGFGYTF; CDR3nt: TGTGCCAGCAGTGGGGGAGGACGAAGTCTAGGATTTGGCTACACCTTC
d_gene: TRBD2; v_gene: TRBV2; abundance: .; j_gene: TRBJ2-1; CDR3aa: CASSETSSGGASYNEQFF; CDR3nt: TGTGCCAGCAGTGAAACGAGCAGCGGGGGGGCCTCCTACAATGAGCAGTTCTTC
d_gene: .; v_gene: TRBV7-2; abundance: .; j_gene: TRBJ1-1; CDR3aa: CASSLSPGNTEAFF; CDR3nt: TGTGCCAGCAGCTTGTCTCCAGGGAACACTGAAGCTTTCTTT
d_gene: .; v_gene: TRBV7-2; abundance: .; j_gene: TRBJ2-1; CDR3aa: CASSYYRENEQFF; CDR3nt: TGTGCCAGCAGCTATTACAGGGAGAATGAGCAGTTCTTC
d_gene: TRBD1; v_gene: TRBV28; abundance: .; j_gene: TRBJ1-4; CDR3aa: CASSFAGGTVNEKLFF; CDR3nt: TGTGCCAGCAGTTTTGCAGGGGGCACTGTTAATGAAAAACTGTTTTTT
d_gene: TRBD1; v_gene: TRBV24-1; abundance: .; j_gene: TRBJ2-1; CDR3aa: CATSVGQGRNEQFF; CDR3nt: TGTGCCACCAGTGTGGGACAGGGACGGAATGAGCAGTTCTTC
d_gene: .; v_gene: TRBV7-8; abundance: .; j_gene: TRBJ1-4; CDR3aa: CASSLGAGFTEKLFF; CDR3nt: TGTGCCAGCAGCTTAGGGGCAGGGTTTACCGAAAAACTGTTTTTT
d_gene: .; v_gene: TRBV4-3; abundance: .; j_gene: TRBJ2-3; CDR3aa: CASSQEGRRGDTQYF; CDR3nt: TGCGCCAGCAGCCAAGAGGGACGGCGGGGAGATACGCAGTATTTT
d_gene: TRBD2; v_gene: TRBV9; abundance: .; j_gene: TRBJ2-3; CDR3aa: CASSRLAGTDTQYF; CDR3nt: TGTGCCAGCAGCCGACTAGCAGGCACAGATACGCAGTATTTT
d_gene: TRBD2; v_gene: TRBV6-9; abundance: .; j_gene: TRBJ2-1; CDR3aa: CASSSKPSERGPYNEQFF; CDR3nt: TGTGCCAGCAGTTCGAAACCTTCGGAGCGGGGGCCCTACAATGAGCAGTTCTTC
d_gene: .; v_gene: TRBV3-1/TRBV3-2; abundance: .; j_gene: TRBJ2-5; CDR3aa: CASSSHRGGTKETQYF; CDR3nt: TGTGCCAGCAGCTCCCATCGGGGAGGGACAAAGGAGACCCAGTACTTC
d_gene: TRBD1; v_gene: TRBV6-5; abundance: once; j_gene: TRBJ1-2; CDR3aa: CASSYGTGGGGYTF; CDR3nt: TGTGCCAGCAGTTATGGGACAGGGGGTGGAGGCTACACCTTC
d_gene: .; v_gene: TRBV19; abundance: once; j_gene: TRBJ1-5; CDR3aa: CASSTTTAGGFGNQPQHF; CDR3nt: TGTGCCAGTAGTACGACAACCGCGGGGGGATTTGGCAATCAGCCCCAGCATTTT
d_gene: .; v_gene: TRBV5-1; abundance: .; j_gene: TRBJ1-1; CDR3aa: CASSLLGGGNTEAFF; CDR3nt: TGCGCCAGCAGCTTGTTGGGGGGAGGGAACACTGAAGCTTTCTTT
d_gene: TRBD1; v_gene: TRBV7-2; abundance: once; j_gene: TRBJ2-7; CDR3aa: CASSSSPGQGYEQYF; CDR3nt: TGTGCCAGCAGCTCCTCCCCGGGACAGGGCTATGAGCAGTACTTC
d_gene: .; v_gene: TRBV11-2; abundance: .; j_gene: TRBJ2-7; CDR3aa: CASSLRQVAYEQYF; CDR3nt: TGTGCCAGCAGCTTAAGACAGGTAGCCTACGAGCAGTACTTC
d_gene: .; v_gene: TRBV9; abundance: .; j_gene: TRBJ2-1; CDR3aa: CASSTQGQASYNEQFF; CDR3nt: TGTGCCAGCAGCACACAAGGACAAGCCTCCTACAATGAGCAGTTCTTC
d_gene: .; v_gene: TRBV29-1; abundance: .; j_gene: TRBJ1-3; CDR3aa: CSVYSSGNTIYF; CDR3nt: TGCAGCGTTTACAGCTCTGGAAACACCATATATTTT
d_gene: TRBD2; v_gene: TRBV9; abundance: .; j_gene: TRBJ2-7; CDR3aa: CASSAGTGTGLAGARSYEQYF; CDR3nt: TGTGCCAGCAGCGCCGGGACAGGGACCGGACTAGCGGGAGCCCGCTCCTACGAGCAGTACTTC
d_gene: TRBD1; v_gene: TRBV30; abundance: once; j_gene: TRBJ2-3; CDR3aa: CAWWGNRGPTDTQYF; CDR3nt: TGTGCCTGGTGGGGCAACAGGGGGCCCACAGATACGCAGTATTTT
d_gene: .; v_gene: TRBV4-2; abundance: .; j_gene: TRBJ2-1; CDR3aa: CASSQDHRPEIYNEQFF; CDR3nt: TGTGCCAGCAGCCAAGATCATCGTCCGGAGATCTACAATGAGCAGTTCTTC
d_gene: TRBD2; v_gene: TRBV29-1; abundance: .; j_gene: TRBJ2-3; CDR3aa: CSVGSGRPTDTQYF; CDR3nt: TGCAGCGTTGGTAGCGGGAGGCCCACAGATACGCAGTATTTT
d_gene: TRBD1; v_gene: TRBV6-5; abundance: once; j_gene: TRBJ2-1; CDR3aa: CASTRDSYNEQFF; CDR3nt: TGTGCCAGCACCCGGGACAGTTACAATGAGCAGTTCTTC
d_gene: TRBD1; v_gene: TRBV27; abundance: .; j_gene: TRBJ2-5; CDR3aa: CASSYRGEQETQYF; CDR3nt: TGTGCCAGCAGTTACAGGGGAGAACAAGAGACCCAGTACTTC
d_gene: .; v_gene: TRBV30; abundance: .; j_gene: TRBJ1-4; CDR3aa: CAWSVPGDLEKLFF; CDR3nt: TGTGCCTGGAGTGTCCCCGGGGATCTTGAAAAACTGTTTTTT
d_gene: .; v_gene: TRBV12-5; abundance: once; j_gene: TRBJ1-1; CDR3aa: CASGLTRDTGKGITEAFF; CDR3nt: TGTGCTAGTGGTCTGACCAGGGACACGGGTAAAGGAATCACTGAAGCTTTCTTT
d_gene: .; v_gene: TRBV15; abundance: .; j_gene: TRBJ1-1; CDR3aa: CATSRGGPASNTEAFF; CDR3nt: TGTGCCACCAGCAGAGGCGGTCCAGCTTCGAACACTGAAGCTTTCTTT
d_gene: .; v_gene: TRBV15; abundance: .; j_gene: TRBJ1-5; CDR3aa: CATSTGDNQPQHF; CDR3nt: TGTGCCACCAGCACAGGGGACAATCAGCCCCAGCATTTT
d_gene: .; v_gene: TRBV7-9; abundance: .; j_gene: TRBJ1-2; CDR3aa: CASSLAEGLATETF; CDR3nt: TGTGCCAGCAGCTTAGCGGAAGGGTTGGCGACAGAGACCTTC
d_gene: TRBD1; v_gene: TRBV9; abundance: .; j_gene: TRBJ1-1; CDR3aa: CASSVEGTANTEAFF; CDR3nt: TGTGCCAGCAGCGTAGAGGGGACAGCCAACACTGAAGCTTTCTTT